Presented here are 32 T cell receptor beta chains from one specimen sequenced in a study of blood T cells in healthy people across ages. Sample-barcoded 5' priming and a J-beta primer mix drove a second PCR of 7 to 11 cycles. TCRdb re-called the 5' RACE reads through MiXCR, storing one row per CDR3 protein. The data hold about 380,000 distinct CDR3 sequences, with roughly half observed a single time. Sample: blood. The receptors stem from a man aged 55 to 70 in good health.

The chain is built from TRBV29-1 and TRBJ1-2; tentatively, D is TRBD1 (5 bases). Germline V gene sequence: CDR1 SQVTM, CDR2 ANQGSEA. The CDR3 totals 12 residues. V was shortened by 6 bases and J by 5 bases, with 13 bases between the two germline ends. The CDR3 sequence: CSVEAGKYGYTF. The DNA of the CDR3 is TGCAGCGTGGAGGCAGGGAAGTATGGCTACACCTTC.

This clonotype was recorded once. The chain is built from TRBV10-1 and TRBJ2-7; the D gene is possibly TRBD1 (6 bases). The V end lost 4 bases, the J end lost 9 bases, and 10 bases lay between the germline ends. The CDR3 has 11 amino acids. Germline values: CDR1 WNHNN, CDR2 SYGVQD (reference sequence). CDR3 DNA sequence: TGCGCCAGCAGTGGAGGGGGATTGCAGTACTTC. It yields the protein CASSGGGLQYF.

Many counts were recorded for this clonotype. The chain carries TRBV25-1 and TRBJ2-7; TRBD1 aligns across 10 bases. V lost 3 bases, J lost 3 bases, and 5 bases stayed unmatched. The CDR3 contains 15 residues. CDR1 and CDR2 from the germline V gene are MGHDK and SYGVNS. The CDR3 DNA reads as TGTGCCAGCAGTGACACCGGGACAGGGGTCTACGAGCAGTACTTC. Its translation: CASSDTGTGVYEQYF.

V usage is TRBV4-3 and J usage is TRBJ2-1; no clear D gene. The CDR3 consists of 14 residues. With 1 base removed from V and 4 bases from J, the gap between germline ends came to 8 bases. CDR1 and CDR2 from the germline V gene are LGHNA and YSLEER. CDR3 sequence: CASSQGQSYNEQFF. The CDR3 DNA reads as TGCGCCAGCAGCCAAGGGCAGTCATACAATGAGCAGTTCTTC.

The V and J genes are TRBV27 and TRBJ2-1, with D maybe TRBD1 (7 bases). CDR3 length: 16 amino acids. V lost 4 bases, J lost 4 bases, and 17 bases lay in between. The germline gives CDR1 MNHEY, CDR2 SMNVEV (reference sequence). The CDR3 loop reads CASSSQGGLQYNEQFF. CDR3 nucleotides: TGTGCCAGCAGTTCCCAGGGGGGACTTCAGTACAATGAGCAGTTCTTC.

This sequence joins TRBV11-2 and TRBJ1-6; D not certain. V was trimmed by 3 bases and J by 5 bases, leaving 11 bases between them. Germline lookup yields CDR1 SGHAT and CDR2 FQNNGV. The CDR3 length is 15 residues. CDR3 protein: CASSFGFLDNSPLHF. In nucleotides, the CDR3 is TGTGCCAGCAGCTTTGGTTTTTTAGATAATTCACCCCTCCACTTT.

The rearrangement uses TRBV6-4 and TRBJ2-7; 9 bases align to TRBD2. The V segment lost 1 base and the J segment 2 bases; nucleotides outside the gene matches: 9. The CDR3 sequence is 17 residues long. The V gene's germline CDR1 is MRHNA and CDR2 SNTAGT. For the CDR3, the DNA is TGTGCCAGCAGTGACTTGCCGACTAGCGGTAACACCTACGAGCAGTACTTC. Translating it yields CASSDLPTSGNTYEQYF.

This clonotype was seen ten or more times. The J gene is TRBJ2-6, the V gene TRBV18; TRBD1 matches at 9 bases. Per the germline V gene, CDR1 is KGHSH and CDR2 is LQKENI. There are 16 residues in the CDR3. V shed 3 bases and J 2 bases; nucleotides not matched to a gene: 2. The CDR3 reads CASSPRQGAGANVLTF. The CDR3 region has the DNA TGTGCCAGCTCACCGCGACAGGGGGCTGGGGCCAACGTCCTGACTTTC.

The chain combines TRBV20-1 with TRBJ2-1, with D possibly being TRBD2 (5 bases). There are 12 residues in the CDR3. Germline lookup yields CDR1 DFQATT and CDR2 SNEGSKA (reference sequence). Trimming shortened V by 7 bases and J by 4 bases, and 11 bases separated the two germline ends. CDR3 DNA sequence: TGCAGTGGACTACCCCGTTACAATGAGCAGTTCTTC. Its protein is CSGLPRYNEQFF.

This chain connects TRBV6-1 to TRBJ2-4, with 9 bases aligning to TRBD1. With the DNA end fitting TRBJ2-7 better, the J assignment may be wrong. This CDR3 contains 13 residues. Germline V gene sequence: CDR1 MNHNS, CDR2 SASEGT. The CDR3 sequence is CASKVTGGYEQYF. The CDR3 DNA follows: TGTGCCAGCAAAGTGACAGGGGGTTACGAGCAGTACTTC.

This clonotype was detected a few times. The chain combines TRBV7-2 with TRBJ2-7, with D possibly matching TRBD1 (6 bases). Germline lookup yields CDR1 SGHTA and CDR2 FQGNSA. This CDR3 is built from 15 residues. V was shortened by 1 base and J by 6 bases, with 16 bases between the two germline ends. Here the CDR3 reads CASSLEGERRSEQYF. In DNA form, the CDR3 reads TGTGCCAGCAGCTTAGAGGGGGAGCGGAGGTCCGAGCAGTACTTC.

The chain joins TRBV20-1 to TRBJ2-5; weak D call: TRBD2 (6 bases). The germline V and J ends were trimmed by 2 bases and 0 bases, with 16 bases remaining between them. CDR1 is DFQATT, CDR2 SNEGSKA, per germline (reference sequence). The CDR3 consists of 16 residues. The CDR3 protein is CSARFGGDLYQETQYF. For the CDR3, the DNA is TGCAGTGCTAGATTCGGCGGGGACCTGTACCAAGAGACCCAGTACTTC.

This clonotype was found a few times. The J gene is TRBJ2-3, the V gene TRBV29-1; possibly TRBD1 for D (5 bases). Trimming removed 0 bases at V and 1 base at J, with 14 bases between. The CDR3 is 16 residues long. Germline loops: CDR1 SQVTM, CDR2 ANQGSEA. The CDR3 DNA follows: TGCAGCGTTGAAGATGTCGGGCAGGGTGGCACAGATACGCAGTATTTT. The encoded protein is CSVEDVGQGGTDTQYF.

The CDR3 sequence is CASSVDRRPTSYEQYF. The DNA for the CDR3 is TGTGCCAGCAGCGTAGACCGGAGGCCAACCTCCTACGAGCAGTACTTC. The chain links TRBV9 to TRBJ2-7; the D gene is possibly TRBD2 (5 bases). The germline V gene has CDR1 SGDLS and CDR2 YYNGEE. The length of the CDR3 is 16 residues. Trimming pared 0 bases from V and 0 bases from J, leaving 13 bases between.

Only a few counts were recorded for this clonotype. The rearrangement links TRBV6-5 to TRBJ1-2; tentative D call: TRBD1 (6 bases). The CDR3 runs 15 residues. The ends were cut back, 6 bases at V and 3 bases at J, with 17 bases in the middle. The germline V gene encodes CDR1 MNHEY and CDR2 SVGAGI. The CDR3 DNA follows: TGTGCCAGCAGCGACAAAGGGGGAAAGGACTATGGCTACACCTTC. The encoded protein is CASSDKGGKDYGYTF.

The chain is built from TRBV2 and TRBJ2-7; D ambiguous. Near its end, the DNA agrees better with TRBJ2-4, so the J call may be wrong. Germline CDR1 SNHLY, CDR2 FYNNEI. The CDR3 consists of 13 residues. For the CDR3, the DNA is TGTGCCAGCAAGGCTGAGAGCAAAAACATTCAGTACTTC. Translated: CASKAESKNIQYF.

V usage is TRBV6-2 or TRBV6-3 and J usage is TRBJ2-7; the match to TRBD2 covers 7 bases. V was pared by 2 bases and J by 1 base, with 5 bases of the junction left unmatched. Per the germline V gene, CDR1 is MNHEY and CDR2 is SVGEGT. The CDR3 totals 15 residues. The CDR3 loop is CASSYRPSGSYEQYF. CDR3 nucleotide sequence: TGTGCCAGCAGTTACCGGCCTAGCGGTTCCTACGAGCAGTACTTC.

The V call is TRBV20-1, the J call TRBJ2-1; the D gene is possibly TRBD1 (5 bases). The length of the CDR3 is 15 residues. Trimming cost V 0 bases and J 8 bases, with 17 bases left between them. Germline loops: CDR1 DFQATT, CDR2 SNEGSKA (reference sequence). The CDR3 loop reads CSARDREQVDHEQFF. In nucleotides, the CDR3 is TGCAGTGCTAGAGATCGAGAACAGGTGGACCATGAGCAGTTCTTC.

The CDR3 protein is CASKWGMGLAADTQYF. Written as DNA, the CDR3 is TGTGCCAGCAAGTGGGGAATGGGACTAGCGGCAGATACGCAGTATTTT. The chain carries TRBV2 and TRBJ2-3; 11 positions agree with TRBD2. With 7 bases clipped from V and 4 bases from J, the junction kept 10 bases outside the gene matches. There are 16 residues in the CDR3. CDR1 and CDR2 from the germline V gene are SNHLY and FYNNEI. Full variable domain (remainder filled in from reference TRBV2 and TRBJ2-3): EPEVTQTPSHQVTQMGQEVILRCVPISNHLYFYWYRQILGQKVEFLVSFYNNEISEKSEIFDDQFSVERPDGSNFTLKIRSTKLEDSAMYFCASKWGMGLAADTQYFGPGTRLTVL.

This clonotype was seen more than once but under ten times. The rearrangement joins TRBV27 to TRBJ1-6; 9 bases line up with TRBD1. Germline V lookup: CDR1 MNHEY, CDR2 SMNVEV (reference sequence). The CDR3 totals 20 residues. After removal of 3 bases from V and 0 bases from J, the junction contained 12 bases not matched to a gene. The CDR3 DNA reads as TGTGCCAGCAGTTTTTTACCGGGACAGGGTCATACCTCCTATAATTCACCCCTCCACTTT. It specifies CASSFLPGQGHTSYNSPLHF.

The rearrangement joins TRBV7-2 to TRBJ2-5; 7 nucleotides line up with TRBD1. The DNA end lines up better with TRBJ2-7; the J call may be wrong. CDR1 and CDR2 (germline): SGHTA, FQGNSA. The CDR3 is made up of 14 amino acids. CDR3 DNA sequence: TGTGCCAGCACCTCGTGGACAGGAACCTACGAGCAGTACTTC. It translates to CASTSWTGTYEQYF.

The chain employs TRBV10-2 and TRBJ2-5; 9 nucleotides line up with TRBD2. Germline CDR1 and CDR2: WSHSY and SAAADI. This CDR3 comprises 15 residues. V trimming: 2 bases; J trimming: 5 bases; junction bases outside the gene matches: 6. CDR3 bases: TGCGCCAGCAGTGAGATTGGGACTAGCAGGGAGACCCAGTACTTC. This encodes CASSEIGTSRETQYF.

The chain employs TRBV7-2 and TRBJ2-1; D is unresolved. The J call may be in error: the DNA end matches TRBJ2-7 better. The germline gives CDR1 SGHTA, CDR2 FQGNSA. This CDR3 spans 15 amino acids. The CDR3 region has the DNA TGTGCCAGCAGCTCTCTGTGGGGATCCTACAATGAGCAGTACTTC. Its translation: CASSSLWGSYNEQYF.

At least ten counts were recorded for this clonotype. The chain links TRBV27 to TRBJ1-5; 10 nucleotides agree with TRBD1. V lost 5 bases, J lost 3 bases, and 16 bases stayed unmatched. CDR1 and CDR2 (germline): MNHEY, SMNVEV (reference sequence). The CDR3 length is 19 residues. CDR3 amino acids: CASSPLPGQGRGNNQPQHF. DNA for the CDR3: TGTGCCAGCAGTCCCCTTCCGGGACAGGGGCGTGGAAACAATCAGCCCCAGCATTTT.

This clonotype has only a few counts. The CDR3 nucleotides are TGTGCCAGCAGTCAGACAGGGGATGGTCAGCCCCAGCATTTT. The encoded protein is CASSQTGDGQPQHF. The chain employs TRBV12-3 or TRBV12-4 and TRBJ1-5, with 8 bases fitting TRBD1. The CDR3 extends over 14 amino acids. J lost 6 bases, V lost 5 bases, and 6 bases had no gene match.

The V call is TRBV20-1, the J call TRBJ2-7; TRBD2 agrees at 16 bases. The CDR3 has 13 amino acids. The junction had 2 bases not matched to a gene; V was cut back by 5 bases and J by 7 bases. Germline lookup yields CDR1 DFQATT and CDR2 SNEGSKA (reference sequence). This CDR3 is CSAGTSGRGEQYF. In DNA form, the CDR3 reads TGCAGTGCTGGGACTAGCGGGAGGGGGGAGCAGTACTTC.

V gene TRBV20-1 combines with J gene TRBJ1-6; 8 positions agree with TRBD1. The germline V gene encodes CDR1 DFQATT and CDR2 SNEGSKA (reference sequence). The trim removed 6 bases at V and 9 bases at J, leaving 13 bases unmatched. The CDR3 contains 15 residues. CDR3 residues: CSAPVQGAESSPLHF. DNA for the CDR3: TGCAGTGCCCCCGTTCAGGGGGCAGAGAGTTCACCCCTCCACTTT.

V is TRBV20-1 and J is TRBJ1-6, with D perhaps TRBD1 (5 bases). Trimming left V 3 bases short and J 6 bases short, with 15 bases between. In germline, CDR1 is DFQATT, CDR2 SNEGSKA (reference sequence). CDR3 size: 15 residues. The DNA of the CDR3 is TGCAGTGCTAGGGGGGAGGGGCTGAGTAATTCACCCCTCCACTTT. Its translation is CSARGEGLSNSPLHF.

The chain has TRBV25-1 and TRBJ2-1; tentatively, D is TRBD2 (6 bases). Germline CDR1 and CDR2: MGHDK and SYGVNS. The CDR3 contains 14 residues. V dropped 5 bases and J dropped 10 bases, with 18 bases sitting between them. The chain's CDR3 is CASSRASARGEQFF. For the CDR3, the DNA is TGTGCCAGCAGTAGGGCTAGCGCCAGAGGGGAGCAGTTCTTC.

The V call is TRBV25-1, the J call TRBJ1-6; TRBD1 aligns across 10 bases. This CDR3 contains 16 residues. V lost 4 bases to trimming and J lost 3 bases; unmatched junction nucleotides: 3. Per germline, CDR1 MGHDK and CDR2 SYGVNS. The CDR3 sequence is CASSGGQGNYNSPLHF. In nucleotides, the CDR3 is TGTGCCAGCAGTGGGGGACAGGGGAACTATAATTCACCCCTCCACTTT.

This clonotype occurred a few times. The CDR3 DNA sequence: TGTGCCAGCAGTTTTTGGCGGGGGGGTTCCACAGATACGCAGTATTTT. Translation gives CASSFWRGGSTDTQYF. The chain couples TRBV12-3 or TRBV12-4 to TRBJ2-3; 9 nucleotides agree with TRBD2. J was trimmed by 2 bases and V by 3 bases; bases with no gene match: 6. This CDR3 has 16 amino acids.

DNA for the CDR3: TGTGCCAGCAGTGATCTTCTCCCACGGCATGGCTACACCTTC. Translating gives CASSDLLPRHGYTF. The chain joins TRBV2 to TRBJ1-2, with D unclear. The length of the CDR3 is 14 residues. The germline V gene encodes CDR1 SNHLY and CDR2 FYNNEI. V lost 3 bases to trimming and J lost 6 bases, with 14 bases between them.